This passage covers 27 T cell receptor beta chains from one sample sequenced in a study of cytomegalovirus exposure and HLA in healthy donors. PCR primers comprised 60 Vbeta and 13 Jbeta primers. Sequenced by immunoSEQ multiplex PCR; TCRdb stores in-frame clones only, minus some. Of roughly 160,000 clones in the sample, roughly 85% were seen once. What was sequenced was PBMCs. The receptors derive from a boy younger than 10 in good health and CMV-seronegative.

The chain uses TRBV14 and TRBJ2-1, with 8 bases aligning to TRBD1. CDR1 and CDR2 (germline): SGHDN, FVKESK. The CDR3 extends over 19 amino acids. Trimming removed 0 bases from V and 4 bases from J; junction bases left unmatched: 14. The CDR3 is CASSQEVDEGTGLYNEQFF. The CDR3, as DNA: TGTGCCAGCAGCCAAGAAGTGGACGAGGGGACAGGACTATACAATGAGCAGTTCTTC. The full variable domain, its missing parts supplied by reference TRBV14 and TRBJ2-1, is EAGVTQFPSHSVIEKGQTVTLRCDPISGHDNLYWYRRVMGKEIKFLLHFVKESKQDESGMPNNRFLAERTGGTYSTLKVQPAELEDSGVYFCASSQEVDEGTGLYNEQFFGPGTRLTVL.

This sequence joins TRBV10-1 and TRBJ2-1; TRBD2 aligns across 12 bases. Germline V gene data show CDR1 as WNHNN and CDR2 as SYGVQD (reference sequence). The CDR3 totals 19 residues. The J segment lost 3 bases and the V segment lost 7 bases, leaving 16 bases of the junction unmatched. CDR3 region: CASTPGGLAGGVLYNEQFF. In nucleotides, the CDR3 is TGCGCCAGCACTCCAGGGGGGCTAGCGGGAGGGGTCCTCTACAATGAGCAGTTCTTC.

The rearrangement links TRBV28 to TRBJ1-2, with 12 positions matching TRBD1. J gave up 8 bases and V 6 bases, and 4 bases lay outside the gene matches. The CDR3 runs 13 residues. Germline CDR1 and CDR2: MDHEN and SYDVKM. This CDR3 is CASRGQGAGGYTF. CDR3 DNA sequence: TGTGCCAGCAGGGGACAGGGGGCGGGGGGCTACACCTTC.

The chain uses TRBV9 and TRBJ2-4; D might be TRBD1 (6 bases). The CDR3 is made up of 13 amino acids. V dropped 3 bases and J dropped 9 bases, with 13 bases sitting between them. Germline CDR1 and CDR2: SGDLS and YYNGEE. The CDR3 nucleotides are TGTGCCAGCAGCGGGAAGGACAGAGGCATTCAGTACTTC. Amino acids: CASSGKDRGIQYF.

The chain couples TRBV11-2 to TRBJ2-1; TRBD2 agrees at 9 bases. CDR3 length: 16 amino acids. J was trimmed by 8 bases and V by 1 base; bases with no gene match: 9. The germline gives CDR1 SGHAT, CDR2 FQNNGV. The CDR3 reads CASSLVSAGGPDEQFF. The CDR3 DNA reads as TGTGCCAGCAGCTTAGTGTCGGCGGGAGGGCCGGATGAGCAGTTCTTC. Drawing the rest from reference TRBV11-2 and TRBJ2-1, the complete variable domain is EAGVAQSPRYKIIEKRQSVAFWCNPISGHATLYWYQQILGQGPKLLIQFQNNGVVDDSQLPKDRFSAERLKGVDSTLKIQPAKLEDSAVYLCASSLVSAGGPDEQFFGPGTRLTVL.

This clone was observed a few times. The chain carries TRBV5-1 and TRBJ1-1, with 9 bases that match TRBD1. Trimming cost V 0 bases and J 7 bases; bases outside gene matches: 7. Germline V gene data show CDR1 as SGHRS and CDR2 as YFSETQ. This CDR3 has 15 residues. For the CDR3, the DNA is TGCGCCAGCAGCTTGGGACAGGGGGTCTCCGGTGAAGCTTTCTTT. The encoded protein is CASSLGQGVSGEAFF.

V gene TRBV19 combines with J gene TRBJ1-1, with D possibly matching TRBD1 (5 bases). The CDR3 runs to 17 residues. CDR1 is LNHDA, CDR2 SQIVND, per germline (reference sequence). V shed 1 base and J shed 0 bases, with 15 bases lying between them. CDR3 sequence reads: CASSIVFRVLVNTEAFF. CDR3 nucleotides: TGTGCCAGTAGTATAGTCTTCAGGGTCCTAGTGAACACTGAAGCTTTCTTT.

The CDR3: CASSPGTGGAFTEAFF. The DNA for the CDR3 is TGTGCCAGCTCACCGGGGACAGGGGGCGCGTTCACTGAAGCTTTCTTT. The gene calls are TRBV18 and TRBJ1-1, with 12 bases fitting TRBD1. V lost 3 bases and J lost 4; bases outside the gene matches: 6. This CDR3 contains 16 residues. CDR1 and CDR2 (germline): KGHSH, LQKENI.

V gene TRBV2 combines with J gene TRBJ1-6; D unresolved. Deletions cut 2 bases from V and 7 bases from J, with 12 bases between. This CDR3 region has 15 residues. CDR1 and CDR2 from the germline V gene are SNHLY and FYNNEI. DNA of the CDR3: TGTGCCAGCAGTGAAACGAGGATATGGAATTCACCCCTCCACTTT. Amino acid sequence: CASSETRIWNSPLHF. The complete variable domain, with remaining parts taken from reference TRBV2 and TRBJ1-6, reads EPEVTQTPSHQVTQMGQEVILRCVPISNHLYFYWYRQILGQKVEFLVSFYNNEISEKSEIFDDQFSVERPDGSNFTLKIRSTKLEDSAMYFCASSETRIWNSPLHFGNGTRLTVT.

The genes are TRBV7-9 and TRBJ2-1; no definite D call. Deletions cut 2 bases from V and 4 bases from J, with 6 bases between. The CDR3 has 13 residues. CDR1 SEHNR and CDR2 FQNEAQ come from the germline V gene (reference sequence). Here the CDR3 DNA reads TGTGCCAGCAGCTTACGCCAGTACAATGAGCAGTTCTTC. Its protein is CASSLRQYNEQFF.

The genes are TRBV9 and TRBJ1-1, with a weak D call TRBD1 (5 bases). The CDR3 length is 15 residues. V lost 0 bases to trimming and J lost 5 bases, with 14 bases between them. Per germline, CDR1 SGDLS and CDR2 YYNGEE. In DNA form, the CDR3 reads TGTGCCAGCAGCGTAGGCGGGACTAAAAGGACTGAAGCTTTCTTT. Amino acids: CASSVGGTKRTEAFF. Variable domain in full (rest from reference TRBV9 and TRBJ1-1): DSGVTQTPKHLITATGQRVTLRCSPRSGDLSVYWYQQSLDQGLQFLIQYYNGEERAKGNILERFSAQQFPDLHSELNLSSLELGDSALYFCASSVGGTKRTEAFFGQGTRLTVV.

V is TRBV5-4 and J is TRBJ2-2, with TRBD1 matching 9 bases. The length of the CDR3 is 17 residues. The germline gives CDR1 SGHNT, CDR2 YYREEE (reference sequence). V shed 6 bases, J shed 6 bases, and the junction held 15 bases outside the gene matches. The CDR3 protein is CASTSSLDRGTAGELFF. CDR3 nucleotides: TGTGCCAGCACAAGTTCCTTAGACAGGGGGACGGCCGGGGAGCTGTTTTTT.

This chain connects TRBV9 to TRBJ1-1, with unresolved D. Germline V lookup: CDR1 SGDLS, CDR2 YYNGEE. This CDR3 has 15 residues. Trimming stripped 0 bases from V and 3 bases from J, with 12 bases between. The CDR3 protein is CASSVDGAVHTEAFF. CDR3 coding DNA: TGTGCCAGCAGCGTAGACGGTGCGGTTCACACTGAAGCTTTCTTT.

The DNA of the CDR3 is TGTGCCAGCAGATCGACAGGGACCTATGGCTACACCTTC. Translated, it gives CASRSTGTYGYTF. The chain links TRBV6-1 to TRBJ1-2; 7 bases are a match to TRBD1. The CDR3 consists of 13 residues. Germline assignment: CDR1 MNHNS and CDR2 SASEGT. Germline trimming cut 6 bases from V and 4 bases from J; bases unmatched to any gene: 5.

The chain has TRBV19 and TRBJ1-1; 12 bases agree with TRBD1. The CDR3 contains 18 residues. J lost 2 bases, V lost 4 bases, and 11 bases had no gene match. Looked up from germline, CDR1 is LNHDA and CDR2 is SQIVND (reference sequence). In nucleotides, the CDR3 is TGTGCCAGTAGTACGACCCCGGGACAGGGGGCGGGAAACACTGAAGCTTTCTTT. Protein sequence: CASSTTPGQGAGNTEAFF.

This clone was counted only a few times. CDR3 sequence (DNA): TGTGCCAGCAGCTACAGCGGGAAGTACAATGAGCAGTTCTTC. Amino acids: CASSYSGKYNEQFF. The genes are TRBV9 and TRBJ2-1, with 7 bases matching TRBD2. The trim removed 4 bases at V and 4 bases at J, leaving 5 bases unmatched. The CDR3 has 14 residues. Germline V lookup: CDR1 SGDLS, CDR2 YYNGEE.

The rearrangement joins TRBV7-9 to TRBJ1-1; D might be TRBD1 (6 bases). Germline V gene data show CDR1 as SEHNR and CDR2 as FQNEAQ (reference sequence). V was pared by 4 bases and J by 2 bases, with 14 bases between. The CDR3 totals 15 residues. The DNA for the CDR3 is TGTGCCAGCAGCTCGACAGGTCTGAGTAACACTGAAGCTTTCTTT. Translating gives CASSSTGLSNTEAFF.

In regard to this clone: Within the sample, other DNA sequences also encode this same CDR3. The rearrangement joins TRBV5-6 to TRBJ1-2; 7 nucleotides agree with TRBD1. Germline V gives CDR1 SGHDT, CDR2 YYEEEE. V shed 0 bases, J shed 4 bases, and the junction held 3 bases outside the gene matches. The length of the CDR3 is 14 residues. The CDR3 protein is CASSLEAGGYGYTF. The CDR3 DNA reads TGTGCCAGCAGCTTGGAAGCAGGGGGCTATGGCTACACCTTC. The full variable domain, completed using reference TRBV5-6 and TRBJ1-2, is DAGVTQSPTHLIKTRGQQVTLRCSPKSGHDTVSWYQQALGQGPQFIFQYYEEEERQRGNFPDRFSGHQFPNYSSELNVNALLLGDSALYLCASSLEAGGYGYTFGSGTRLTVV.

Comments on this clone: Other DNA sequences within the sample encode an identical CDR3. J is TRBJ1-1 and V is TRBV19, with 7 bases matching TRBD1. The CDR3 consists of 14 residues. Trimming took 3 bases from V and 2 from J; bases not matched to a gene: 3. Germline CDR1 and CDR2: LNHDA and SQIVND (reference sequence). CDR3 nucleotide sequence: TGTGCCAGTAGTATCGGGACAGCTAACACTGAAGCTTTCTTT. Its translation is CASSIGTANTEAFF.

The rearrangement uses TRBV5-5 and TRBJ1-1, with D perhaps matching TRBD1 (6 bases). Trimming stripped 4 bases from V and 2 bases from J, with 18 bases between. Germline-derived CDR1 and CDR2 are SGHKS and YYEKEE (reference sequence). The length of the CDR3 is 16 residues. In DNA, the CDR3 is TGTGCCAGCAGCGCACGCGACGACAGGTTTAACACTGAAGCTTTCTTT. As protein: CASSARDDRFNTEAFF. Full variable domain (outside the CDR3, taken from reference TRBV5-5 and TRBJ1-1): DAGVTQSPTHLIKTRGQQVTLRCSPISGHKSVSWYQQVLGQGPQFIFQYYEKEERGRGNFPDRFSARQFPNYSSELNVNALLLGDSALYLCASSARDDRFNTEAFFGQGTRLTVV.

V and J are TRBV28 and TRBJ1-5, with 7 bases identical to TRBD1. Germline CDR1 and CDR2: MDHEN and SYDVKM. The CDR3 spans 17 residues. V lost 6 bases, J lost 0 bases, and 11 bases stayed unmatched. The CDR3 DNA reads TGTGCCAGCAGCCGTCGGACAGGCGCCTATAGCAATCAGCCCCAGCATTTT. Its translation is CASSRRTGAYSNQPQHF.

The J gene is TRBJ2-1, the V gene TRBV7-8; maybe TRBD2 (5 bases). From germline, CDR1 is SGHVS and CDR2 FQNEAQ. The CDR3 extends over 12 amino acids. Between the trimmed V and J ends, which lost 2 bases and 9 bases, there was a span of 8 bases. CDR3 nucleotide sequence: TGTGCCAGCAGCTTACTAGCTGCTGAGCAGTTCTTC. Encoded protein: CASSLLAAEQFF.

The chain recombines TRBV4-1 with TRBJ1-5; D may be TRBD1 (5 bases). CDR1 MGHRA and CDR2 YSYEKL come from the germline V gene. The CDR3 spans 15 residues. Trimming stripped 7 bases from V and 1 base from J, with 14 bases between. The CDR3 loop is CASTVSSGSNQPQHF. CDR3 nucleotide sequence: TGCGCCAGCACCGTCTCGTCAGGGAGCAATCAGCCCCAGCATTTT.

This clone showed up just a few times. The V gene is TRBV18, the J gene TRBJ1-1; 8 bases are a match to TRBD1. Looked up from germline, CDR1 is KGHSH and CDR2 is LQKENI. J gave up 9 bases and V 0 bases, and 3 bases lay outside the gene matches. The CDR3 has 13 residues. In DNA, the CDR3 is TGTGCCAGCTCACCACCGGGCAGGGGGCAAGCTTTCTTT. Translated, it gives CASSPPGRGQAFF.

In DNA form, the CDR3 reads TGTGCCAGCAGCTTGGGTGGCGGGGGTGCAGATACGCAGTATTTT. This sequence encodes CASSLGGGGADTQYF. The rearrangement joins TRBV5-4 to TRBJ2-3; TRBD2 matches at 7 bases. Unmatched junction bases numbered 5, after V lost 0 bases and J lost 4 bases. Germline V lookup: CDR1 SGHNT, CDR2 YYREEE (reference sequence). This CDR3 is 15 amino acids long.

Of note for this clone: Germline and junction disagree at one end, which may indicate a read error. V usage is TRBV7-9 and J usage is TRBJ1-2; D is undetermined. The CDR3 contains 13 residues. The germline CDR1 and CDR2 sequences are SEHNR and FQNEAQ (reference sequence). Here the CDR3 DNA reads TGTTCCAGCAGCATCTCGAGGGTCGATGGCTACACCTTC. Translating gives CSSSISRVDGYTF.

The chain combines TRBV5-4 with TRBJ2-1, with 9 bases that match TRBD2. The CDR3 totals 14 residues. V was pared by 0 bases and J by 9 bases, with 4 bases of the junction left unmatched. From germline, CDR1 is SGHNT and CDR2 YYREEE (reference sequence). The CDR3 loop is CASSLGLAGIEQFF. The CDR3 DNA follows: TGTGCCAGCAGCTTGGGCCTAGCGGGAATTGAGCAGTTCTTC.